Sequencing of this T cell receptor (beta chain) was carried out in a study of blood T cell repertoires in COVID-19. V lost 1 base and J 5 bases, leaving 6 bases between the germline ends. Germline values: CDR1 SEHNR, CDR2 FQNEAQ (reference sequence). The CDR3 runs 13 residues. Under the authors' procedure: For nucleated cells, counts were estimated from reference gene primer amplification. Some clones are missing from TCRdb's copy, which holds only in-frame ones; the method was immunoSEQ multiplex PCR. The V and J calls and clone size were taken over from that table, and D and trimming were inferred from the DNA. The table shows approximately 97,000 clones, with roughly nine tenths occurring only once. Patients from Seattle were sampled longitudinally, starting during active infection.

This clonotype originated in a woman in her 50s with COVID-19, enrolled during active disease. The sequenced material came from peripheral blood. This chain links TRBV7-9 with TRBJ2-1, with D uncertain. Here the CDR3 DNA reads TGTGCCAGCAGCTTAGTAGAGCACAATGAGCAGTTCTTC. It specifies CASSLVEHNEQFF.